The 7 T cell receptor beta chains listed next were all sequenced from one sample in a study of T cells after yellow fever vaccination. From the 5' RACE reads, TCRdb called clonotypes with MiXCR, one entry per CDR3 protein. The table lists some 240,000 distinct CDR3 sequences, 3% to 4% of them singletons. The sequencing used CD4+ T cells sorted from PBMCs, collected 10 days after the yellow fever booster vaccination. The receptors shown here come from a man aged 18 to 30 who received the YFV17D yellow fever vaccine.

This clonotype was picked up many times. V and J are TRBV4-3 and TRBJ2-6; tentatively, D is TRBD1 (6 bases). The CDR3 is 16 residues long. The V end lost 2 bases, the J end lost 1 base, and 9 bases lay between the germline ends. CDR1 LGHNA and CDR2 YSLEER come from the germline V gene. The chain's CDR3 is CASSQNRDSGANVLTF. The CDR3 coding sequence is TGCGCCAGCAGCCAAAACAGGGATTCTGGGGCCAACGTCCTGACTTTC.

The CDR3 nucleotides read TGTGCCAGCAGCTTGCTGGGTCAGGGTGGTGAAAAACTGTTTTTT. Translating it yields CASSLLGQGGEKLFF. This chain uses TRBV7-2 with TRBJ1-4; D is possibly TRBD1 (5 bases). Per the germline V gene, CDR1 is SGHTA and CDR2 is FQGNSA. Trimming took 3 bases from V and 7 from J, leaving 15 bases between them. The CDR3 is 15 residues long. Supplemented by reference TRBV7-2 and TRBJ1-4, the full variable domain reads GAGVSQSPSNKVTEKGKDVELRCDPISGHTALYWYRQSLGQGLEFLIYFQGNSAPDKSGLPSDRFSAERTGGSVSTLTIQRTQQEDSAVYLCASSLLGQGGEKLFFGSGTQLSVL.

This clonotype was counted ten times or more. The chain recombines TRBV9 with TRBJ2-2, with a possible D match to TRBD1 (6 bases). The germline V and J ends were trimmed by 4 bases and 3 bases, with 10 bases remaining between them. The CDR3 sequence is 14 residues long. Germline V gene sequence: CDR1 SGDLS, CDR2 YYNGEE. The CDR3 nucleotides read TGTGCCAGCAGCCTGACAGGTGACACCGGGGAGCTGTTTTTT. This encodes CASSLTGDTGELFF.

This clonotype was detected a few times. The rearrangement links TRBV4-3 to TRBJ2-3; the D gene could be TRBD1 or TRBD2 (5 bases each). The V gene lost 4 bases and the J gene lost 3 bases, with 17 bases spanning the gap. This CDR3 spans 16 amino acids. Germline V gene data show CDR1 as LGHNA and CDR2 as YSLEER. The CDR3 protein is CASSPRDRRGTDTQYF. The CDR3 DNA reads as TGCGCCAGCAGCCCCAGGGATAGGAGAGGGACAGATACGCAGTATTTT.

In its sample, this clonotype was seen a few times. The rearrangement links TRBV12-3 or TRBV12-4 to TRBJ1-2; 11 positions agree with TRBD1. The CDR3 is made up of 15 amino acids. Trimming at V came to 5 bases and at J to 6 bases, leaving 8 bases not matched to a gene. The CDR3 loop is CASSPSGQGANGYTF. For the CDR3, the DNA is TGTGCCAGCAGTCCAAGTGGACAGGGGGCTAATGGCTACACCTTC.

This clonotype was counted between two and nine times. The chain recombines TRBV29-1 with TRBJ2-5; D gene unclear. Germline lookup yields CDR1 SQVTM and CDR2 ANQGSEA. V was shortened by 1 base and J by 0 bases, with 6 bases between the two germline ends. The CDR3 contains 13 residues. CDR3 bases: TGCAGCGTTGAAGGGACGAACCAAGAGACCCAGTACTTC. It is translated as CSVEGTNQETQYF.

Many counts were recorded for this clonotype. The J gene is TRBJ1-3, the V gene TRBV29-1; 10 bases match TRBD1. In germline, CDR1 is SQVTM, CDR2 ANQGSEA. The CDR3 length is 15 residues. V trimming: 6 bases; J trimming: 6 bases; junction bases outside the gene matches: 11. This chain's CDR3 is CSVGISGTGENTIYF. CDR3 sequence (DNA): TGCAGCGTGGGAATTTCCGGGACAGGGGAAAACACCATATATTTT.